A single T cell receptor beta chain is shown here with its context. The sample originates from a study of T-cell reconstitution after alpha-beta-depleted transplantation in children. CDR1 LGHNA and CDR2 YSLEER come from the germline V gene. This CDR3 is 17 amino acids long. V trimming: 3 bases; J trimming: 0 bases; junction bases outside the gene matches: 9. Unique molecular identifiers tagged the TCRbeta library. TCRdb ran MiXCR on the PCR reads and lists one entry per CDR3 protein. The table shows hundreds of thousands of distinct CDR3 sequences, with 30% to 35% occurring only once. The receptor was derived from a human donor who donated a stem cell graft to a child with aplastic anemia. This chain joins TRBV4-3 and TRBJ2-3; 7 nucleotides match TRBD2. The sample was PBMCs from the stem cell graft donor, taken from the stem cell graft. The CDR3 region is CASSQALWGGSTDTQYF. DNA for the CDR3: TGCGCCAGCAGCCAGGCCCTTTGGGGAGGGAGCACAGATACGCAGTATTTT.